The clone carrying this T cell receptor beta chain showed up just a few times. Antigen specificity is unknown. This entry comes from a study of T cells after yellow fever vaccination. About the research overall: Each low-cell-number fraction was prepared by means of SMART-Seq v4 Ultra Low Input. Broader study findings: Contamination by abundant bulk-population clonotypes could be present in FACS-sorted repertoires. Of the clonotypes, a small share occurred in both CD4 and CD8 compartments. The secondary T-cell response peaked on day 5, not day 15, but was weaker.

TCRdb processed the 5' RACE reads anew with MiXCR; each CDR3 protein has one entry. Of a few hundred thousand distinct CDR3 sequences in the sample, around 4.4% were seen once. This CDR3 comprises 13 residues. Germline V gene data show CDR1 as SQVTM and CDR2 as ANQGSEA. The germline V and J ends were trimmed by 4 bases and 6 bases, with 12 bases remaining between them. The rearrangement uses TRBV29-1 and TRBJ2-2, with a weak D call TRBD1 (5 bases). This specimen was PBMCs, taken 15 days after the yellow fever booster vaccination. The sequence was collected from a man in his late teens or twenties who received the YFV17D yellow fever vaccine. The CDR3 here is CSVGFSGPGELFF. The DNA of the CDR3 is TGCAGCGTTGGATTTTCAGGGCCCGGGGAGCTGTTTTTT.